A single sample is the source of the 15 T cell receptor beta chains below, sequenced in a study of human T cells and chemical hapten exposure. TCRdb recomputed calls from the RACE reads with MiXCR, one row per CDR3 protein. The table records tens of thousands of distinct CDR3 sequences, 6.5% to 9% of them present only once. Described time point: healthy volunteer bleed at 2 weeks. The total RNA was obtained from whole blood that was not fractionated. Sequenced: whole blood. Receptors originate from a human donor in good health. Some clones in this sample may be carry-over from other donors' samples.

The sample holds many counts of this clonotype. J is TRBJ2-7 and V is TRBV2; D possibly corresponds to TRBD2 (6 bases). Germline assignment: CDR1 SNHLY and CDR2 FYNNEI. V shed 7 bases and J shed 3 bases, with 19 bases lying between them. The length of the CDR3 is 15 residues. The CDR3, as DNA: TGTGCCAGCAAGTCACCAAGCGGGCAGTACTACGAGCAGTACTTC. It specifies CASKSPSGQYYEQYF.

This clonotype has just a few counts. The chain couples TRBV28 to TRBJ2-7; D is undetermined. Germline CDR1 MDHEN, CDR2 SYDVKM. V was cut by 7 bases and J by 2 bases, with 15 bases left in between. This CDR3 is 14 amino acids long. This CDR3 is CASTSTQPTYEQYF. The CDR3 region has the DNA TGTGCCAGCACCTCGACCCAGCCCACCTACGAGCAGTACTTC.

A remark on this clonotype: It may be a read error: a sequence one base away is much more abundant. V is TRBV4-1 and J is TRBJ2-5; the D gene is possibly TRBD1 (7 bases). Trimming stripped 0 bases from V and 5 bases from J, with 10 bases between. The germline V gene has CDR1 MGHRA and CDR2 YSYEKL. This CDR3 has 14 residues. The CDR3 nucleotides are TGCGCCAGCAGCCAAGAGGCAGGGGGGGAGACCCAGTACTTC. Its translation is CASSQEAGGETQYF.

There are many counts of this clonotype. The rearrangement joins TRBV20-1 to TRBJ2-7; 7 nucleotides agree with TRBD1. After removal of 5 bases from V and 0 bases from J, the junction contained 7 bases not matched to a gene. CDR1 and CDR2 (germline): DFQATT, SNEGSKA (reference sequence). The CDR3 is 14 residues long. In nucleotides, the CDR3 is TGCAGTGCTGCCGGGACAGAAGGCTCCTACGAGCAGTACTTC. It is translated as CSAAGTEGSYEQYF.

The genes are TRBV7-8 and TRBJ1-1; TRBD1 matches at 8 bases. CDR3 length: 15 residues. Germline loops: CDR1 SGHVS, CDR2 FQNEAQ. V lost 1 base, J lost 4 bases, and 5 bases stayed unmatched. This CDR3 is CASSLVVGTGTEAFF. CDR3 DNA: TGTGCCAGCAGCTTAGTAGTAGGGACAGGCACTGAAGCTTTCTTT.

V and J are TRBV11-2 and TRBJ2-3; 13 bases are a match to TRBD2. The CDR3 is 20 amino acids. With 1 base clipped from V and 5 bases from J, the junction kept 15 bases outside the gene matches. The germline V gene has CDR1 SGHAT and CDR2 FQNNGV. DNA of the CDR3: TGTGCCAGCAGCTTAGGTCCGATCGCCTGGACTAGCGGGGGCCAAGATACGCAGTATTTT. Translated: CASSLGPIAWTSGGQDTQYF.

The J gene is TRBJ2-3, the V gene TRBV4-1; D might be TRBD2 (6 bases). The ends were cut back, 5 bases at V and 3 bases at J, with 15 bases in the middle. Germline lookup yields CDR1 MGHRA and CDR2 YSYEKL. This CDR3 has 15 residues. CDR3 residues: CASSVDWAGTDTQYF. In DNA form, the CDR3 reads TGCGCCAGCAGCGTGGACTGGGCGGGGACAGATACGCAGTATTTT.

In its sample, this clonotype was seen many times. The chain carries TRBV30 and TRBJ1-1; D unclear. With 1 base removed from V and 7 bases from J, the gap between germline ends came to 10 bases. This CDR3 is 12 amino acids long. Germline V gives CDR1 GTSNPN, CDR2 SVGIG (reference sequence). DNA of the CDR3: TGTGCCTGGAGTGGAAGAGGATTTGAAGCTTTCTTT. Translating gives CAWSGRGFEAFF.

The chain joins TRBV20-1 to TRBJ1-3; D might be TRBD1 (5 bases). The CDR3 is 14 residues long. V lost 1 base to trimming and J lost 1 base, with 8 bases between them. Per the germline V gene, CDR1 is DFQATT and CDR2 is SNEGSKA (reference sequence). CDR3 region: CSARVPGSGNTIYF. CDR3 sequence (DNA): TGCAGTGCTAGAGTCCCAGGGTCTGGAAACACCATATATTTT.

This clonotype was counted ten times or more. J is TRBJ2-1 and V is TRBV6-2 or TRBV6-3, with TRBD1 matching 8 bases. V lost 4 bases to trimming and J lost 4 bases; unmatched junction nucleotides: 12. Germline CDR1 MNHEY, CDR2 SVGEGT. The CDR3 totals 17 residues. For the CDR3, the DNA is TGTGCCAGCAGTTCACCAGAGGGCCGGGACAGGTACAATGAGCAGTTCTTC. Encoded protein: CASSSPEGRDRYNEQFF.

This chain's CDR3 is CASSKTGGSYEQYF. In nucleotides, the CDR3 is TGTGCCAGCAGCAAGACCGGGGGATCCTACGAGCAGTACTTC. This chain joins TRBV6-2 or TRBV6-3 and TRBJ2-7; D might be TRBD2 (6 bases). Trimming left V 6 bases short and J 1 base short, with 13 bases between. The CDR3 contains 14 residues. Germline V gene lookup returns CDR1 MNHEY and CDR2 SVGEGT.

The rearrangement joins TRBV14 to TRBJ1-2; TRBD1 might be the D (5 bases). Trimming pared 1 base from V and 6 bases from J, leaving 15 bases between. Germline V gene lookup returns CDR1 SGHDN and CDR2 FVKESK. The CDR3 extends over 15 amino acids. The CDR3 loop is CASSQVRGCVDGYTF. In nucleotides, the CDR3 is TGTGCCAGCAGCCAAGTGAGGGGTTGTGTTGATGGCTACACCTTC.

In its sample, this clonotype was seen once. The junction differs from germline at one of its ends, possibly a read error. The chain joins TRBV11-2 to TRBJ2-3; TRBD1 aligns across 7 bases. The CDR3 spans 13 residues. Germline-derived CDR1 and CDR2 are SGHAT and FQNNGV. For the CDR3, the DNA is TGTGCCAGCAGCTTAACAGGGGCAGATACGCGGTATTTT. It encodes CASSLTGADTRYF.

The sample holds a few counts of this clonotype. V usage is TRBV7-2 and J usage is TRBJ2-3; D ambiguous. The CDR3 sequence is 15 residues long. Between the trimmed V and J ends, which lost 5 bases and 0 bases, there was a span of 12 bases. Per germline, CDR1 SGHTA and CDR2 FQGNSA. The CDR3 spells CASSVNNPSTDTQYF. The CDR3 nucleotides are TGTGCCAGCAGCGTCAACAACCCCAGCACAGATACGCAGTATTTT. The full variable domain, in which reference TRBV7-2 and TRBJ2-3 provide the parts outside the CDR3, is GAGVSQSPSNKVTEKGKDVELRCDPISGHTALYWYRQSLGQGLEFLIYFQGNSAPDKSGLPSDRFSAERTGGSVSTLTIQRTQQEDSAVYLCASSVNNPSTDTQYFGPGTRLTVL.

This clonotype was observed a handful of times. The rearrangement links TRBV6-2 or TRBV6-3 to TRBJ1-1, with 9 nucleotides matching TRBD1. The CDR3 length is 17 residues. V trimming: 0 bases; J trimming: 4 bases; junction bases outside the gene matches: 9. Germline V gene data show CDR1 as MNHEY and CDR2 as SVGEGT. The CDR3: CASSYSTGQGWVTEAFF. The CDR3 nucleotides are TGTGCCAGCAGTTACTCGACGGGACAGGGATGGGTCACTGAAGCTTTCTTT.